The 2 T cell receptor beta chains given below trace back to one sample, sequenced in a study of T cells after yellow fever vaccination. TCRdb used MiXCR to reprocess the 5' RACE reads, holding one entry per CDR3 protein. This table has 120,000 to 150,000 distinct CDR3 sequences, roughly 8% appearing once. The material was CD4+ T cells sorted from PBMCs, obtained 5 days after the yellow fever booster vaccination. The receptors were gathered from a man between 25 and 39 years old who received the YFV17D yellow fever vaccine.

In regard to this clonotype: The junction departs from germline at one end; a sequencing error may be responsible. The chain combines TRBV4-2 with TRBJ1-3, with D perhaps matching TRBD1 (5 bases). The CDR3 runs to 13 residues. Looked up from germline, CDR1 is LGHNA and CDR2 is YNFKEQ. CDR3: CASSPDRGGLLDF. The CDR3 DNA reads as TGTGCCAGCAGCCCAGATCGGGGCGGCTTATTGGATTTT.

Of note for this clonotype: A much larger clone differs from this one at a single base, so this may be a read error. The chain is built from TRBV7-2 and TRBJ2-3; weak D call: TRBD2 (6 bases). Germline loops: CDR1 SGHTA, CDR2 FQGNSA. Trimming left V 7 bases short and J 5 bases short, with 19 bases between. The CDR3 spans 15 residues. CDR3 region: CASTRGAGSGDTQYF. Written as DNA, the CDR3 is TGTGCCAGCACGCGCGGGGCGGGGTCTGGAGATACGCAGTATTTT. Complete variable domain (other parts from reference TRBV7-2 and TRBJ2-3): GAGVSQSPSNKVTEKGKDVELRCDPISGHTALYWYRQSLGQGLEFLIYFQGNSAPDKSGLPSDRFSAERTGGSVSTLTIQRTQQEDSAVYLCASTRGAGSGDTQYFGPGTRLTVL.